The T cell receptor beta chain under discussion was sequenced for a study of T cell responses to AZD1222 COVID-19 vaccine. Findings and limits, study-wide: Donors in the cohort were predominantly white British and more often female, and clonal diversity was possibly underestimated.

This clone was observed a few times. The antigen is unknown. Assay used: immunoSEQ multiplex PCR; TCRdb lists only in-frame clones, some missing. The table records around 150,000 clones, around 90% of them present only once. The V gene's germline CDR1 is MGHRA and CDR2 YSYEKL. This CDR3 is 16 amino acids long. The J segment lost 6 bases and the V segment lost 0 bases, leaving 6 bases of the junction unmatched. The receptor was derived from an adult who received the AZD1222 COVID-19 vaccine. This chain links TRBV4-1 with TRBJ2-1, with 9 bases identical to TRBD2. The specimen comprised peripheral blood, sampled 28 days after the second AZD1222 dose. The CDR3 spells CASSQERAGGGNEQFF. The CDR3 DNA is TGCGCCAGCAGCCAAGAGAGGGCGGGAGGGGGCAATGAGCAGTTCTTC.